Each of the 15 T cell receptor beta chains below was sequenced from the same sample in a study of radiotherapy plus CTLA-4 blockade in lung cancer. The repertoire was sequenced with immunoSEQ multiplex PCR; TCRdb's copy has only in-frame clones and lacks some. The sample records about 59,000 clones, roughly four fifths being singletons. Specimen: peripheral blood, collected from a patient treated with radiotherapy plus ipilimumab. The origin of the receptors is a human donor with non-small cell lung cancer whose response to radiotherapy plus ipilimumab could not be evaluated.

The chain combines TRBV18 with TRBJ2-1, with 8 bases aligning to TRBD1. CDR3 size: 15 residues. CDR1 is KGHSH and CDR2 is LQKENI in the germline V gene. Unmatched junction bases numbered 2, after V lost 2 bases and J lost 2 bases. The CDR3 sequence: CASSPDRGTYNEQFF. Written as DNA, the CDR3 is TGTGCCAGCTCACCAGACAGGGGAACCTACAATGAGCAGTTCTTC.

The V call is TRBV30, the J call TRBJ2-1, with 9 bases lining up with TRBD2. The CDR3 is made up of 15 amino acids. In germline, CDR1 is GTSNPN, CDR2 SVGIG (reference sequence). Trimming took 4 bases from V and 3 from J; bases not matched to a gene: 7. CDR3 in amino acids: CAWTTRTSDYNEQFF. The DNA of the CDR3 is TGTGCCTGGACCACCAGGACTAGCGACTACAATGAGCAGTTCTTC.

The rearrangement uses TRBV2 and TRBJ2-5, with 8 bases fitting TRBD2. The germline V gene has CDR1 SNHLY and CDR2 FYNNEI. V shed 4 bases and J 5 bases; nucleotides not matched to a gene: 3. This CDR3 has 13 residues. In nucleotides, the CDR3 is TGTGCCAGCAGTGGGGCTAGCGGGGAGACCCAGTACTTC. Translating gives CASSGASGETQYF.

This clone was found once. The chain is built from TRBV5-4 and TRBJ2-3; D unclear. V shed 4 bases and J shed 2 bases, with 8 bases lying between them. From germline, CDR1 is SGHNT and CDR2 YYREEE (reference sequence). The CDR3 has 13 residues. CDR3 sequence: CASSKSHTDTQYF. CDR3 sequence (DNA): TGTGCCAGCAGCAAATCCCACACAGATACGCAGTATTTT.

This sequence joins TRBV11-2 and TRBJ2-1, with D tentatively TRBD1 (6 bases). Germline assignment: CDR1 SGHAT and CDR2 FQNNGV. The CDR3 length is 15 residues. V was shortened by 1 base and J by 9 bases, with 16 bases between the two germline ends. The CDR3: CASSLVQGKAGEQFF. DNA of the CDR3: TGTGCCAGCAGCTTAGTGCAGGGGAAAGCTGGTGAGCAGTTCTTC.

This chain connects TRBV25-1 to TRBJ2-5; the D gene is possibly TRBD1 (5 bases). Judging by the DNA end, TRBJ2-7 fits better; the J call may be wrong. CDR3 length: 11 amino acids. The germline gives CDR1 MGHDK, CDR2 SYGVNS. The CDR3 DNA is TGTGCCAGCAGCTCAGGGTTCGAGCAGTACTTC. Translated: CASSSGFEQYF.

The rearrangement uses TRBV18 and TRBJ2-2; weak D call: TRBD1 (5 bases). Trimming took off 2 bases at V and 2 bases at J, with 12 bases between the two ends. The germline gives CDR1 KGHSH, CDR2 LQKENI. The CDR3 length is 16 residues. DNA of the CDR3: TGTGCCAGCTCACCATCGCAGGGTGGCAACACCGGGGAGCTGTTTTTT. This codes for CASSPSQGGNTGELFF.

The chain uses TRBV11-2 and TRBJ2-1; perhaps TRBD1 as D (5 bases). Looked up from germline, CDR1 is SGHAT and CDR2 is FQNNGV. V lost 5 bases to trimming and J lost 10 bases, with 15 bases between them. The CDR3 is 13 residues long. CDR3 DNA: TGTGCCAGCAGCCTTAGTCAGGGTGACGAGCAGTTCTTC. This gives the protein CASSLSQGDEQFF.

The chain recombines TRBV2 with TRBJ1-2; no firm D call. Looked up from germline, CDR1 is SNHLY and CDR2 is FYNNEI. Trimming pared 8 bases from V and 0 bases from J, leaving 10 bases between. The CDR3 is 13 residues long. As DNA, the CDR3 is TGTGCCAGCGGGAGAACAACTAACTATGGCTACACCTTC. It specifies CASGRTTNYGYTF.

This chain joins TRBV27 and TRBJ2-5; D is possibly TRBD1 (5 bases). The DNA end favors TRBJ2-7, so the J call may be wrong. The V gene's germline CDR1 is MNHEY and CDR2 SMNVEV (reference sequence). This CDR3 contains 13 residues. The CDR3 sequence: CASSKGRGYEQYF. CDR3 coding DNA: TGTGCCAGCAGTAAGGGGCGAGGCTACGAGCAGTACTTC.

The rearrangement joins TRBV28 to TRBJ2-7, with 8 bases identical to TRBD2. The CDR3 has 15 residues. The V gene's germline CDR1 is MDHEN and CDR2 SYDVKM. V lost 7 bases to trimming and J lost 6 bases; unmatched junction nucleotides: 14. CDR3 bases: TGTGCCAGCAAAACGGGAGGGCCCACGAGGAGCGAGCAGTACTTC. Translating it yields CASKTGGPTRSEQYF.

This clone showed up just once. The CDR3 sequence is CASSIPRGTQETQYF. For the CDR3, the DNA is TGTGCCAGCAGCATACCTCGGGGGACTCAAGAGACCCAGTACTTC. The rearrangement joins TRBV5-6 to TRBJ2-5; D is perhaps TRBD2 (6 bases). V lost 4 bases to trimming and J lost 2 bases, with 15 bases between them. This CDR3 comprises 15 residues. Germline V lookup: CDR1 SGHDT, CDR2 YYEEEE.

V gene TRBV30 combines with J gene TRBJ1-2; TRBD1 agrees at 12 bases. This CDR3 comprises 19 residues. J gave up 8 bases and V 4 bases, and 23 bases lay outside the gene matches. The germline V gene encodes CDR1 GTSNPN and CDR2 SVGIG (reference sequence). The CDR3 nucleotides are TGTGCCTGGACCACTCCCCGGGAAGGGACAGGGGGCAGATTTTCGGGCTACACCTTC. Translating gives CAWTTPREGTGGRFSGYTF.

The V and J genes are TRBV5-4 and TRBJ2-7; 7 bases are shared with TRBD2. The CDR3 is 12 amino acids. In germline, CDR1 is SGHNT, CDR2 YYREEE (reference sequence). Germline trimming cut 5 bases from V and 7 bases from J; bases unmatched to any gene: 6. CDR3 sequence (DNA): TGTGCCAGCAGACACCCTAGCGGTGAGCAGTACTTC. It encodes CASRHPSGEQYF.

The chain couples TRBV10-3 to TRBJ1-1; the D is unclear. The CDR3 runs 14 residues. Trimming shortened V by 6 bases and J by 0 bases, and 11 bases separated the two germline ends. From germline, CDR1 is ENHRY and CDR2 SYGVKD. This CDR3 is CAIRRELMNTEAFF. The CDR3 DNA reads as TGTGCCATCAGGCGCGAGTTAATGAACACTGAAGCTTTCTTT.